The rows below give T cell receptor beta chains drawn from one sample of a study of immune heterogeneity within non-small cell lung tumors. TCRdb reprocessed the multiplex PCR reads with MiXCR, giving one entry per CDR3 protein. Counted here are under 4,500 distinct CDR3 sequences, under 25% occurring once; the ten biggest clones make up about 8.6%. The sample consisted of lung tumor tissue. Receptors originate from a man aged 70 or older with non-small cell lung cancer. The CDR3 runs from the conserved cysteine through the conserved F or W. D genes are given only for firm matches. Not all rows give a size; the values are once, few, many and, for expanded clones, a class.

TRBJ2-5	-	TRBV27	TRBD1	14	TGTGCCAGCAGTTTATCGACAGGGGTAGAGACCCAGTACTTC	CASSLSTGVETQYF
TRBJ2-7	few	TRBV29-1	-	11	TGCAGCGTTTTAACCGGCTACGAGCAGTACTTC	CSVLTGYEQYF
TRBJ2-7	-	TRBV28	-	14	TGTGCCAGCACTATGGGGGGGGCCTTAAACGAGCAGTACTTC	CASTMGGALNEQYF
TRBJ2-2	medium-sized	TRBV27	-	16	TGTGCCAGCAGTCCCACAGGGAATGGAGGGACCGGGGAGCTGTTTTTT	CASSPTGNGGTGELFF
TRBJ1-1	-	TRBV11-2	-	17	TGTGCCAGCAGCTTGACCCCAATTCTGAAAACGAACACTGAAGCTTTCTTT	CASSLTPILKTNTEAFF
TRBJ2-5	few	TRBV19	-	15	TGTGCCAGTAGTACCTCGGGACCAGGGGCAGAGACCCAGTACTTC	CASSTSGPGAETQYF
TRBJ2-1	-	TRBV6-2/TRBV6-3	TRBD1	12	TGTGCCAGCAGTAGACAGGGGGAAGAGCAGTTCTTC	CASSRQGEEQFF
TRBJ1-6	-	TRBV5-5	-	14	TGTGCCAGTCAGGGGACGCGCGATAATTCACCCCTCCACTTT	CASQGTRDNSPLHF
TRBJ1-2	medium-sized	TRBV12-3/TRBV12-4	-	13	TGTGCCAGCAGTTTTAGGGCAGGCGATGGCTACACCTTC	CASSFRAGDGYTF
TRBJ2-2	medium-sized	TRBV5-1	-	16	TGCGCCAGCAGCTTGGGTGTTGTATCTGGGACCGGGGAGCTGTTTTTT	CASSLGVVSGTGELFF
TRBJ2-4	medium-sized	TRBV27	TRBD1	13	TGTGCCAGCAGGACAGGGGGGGTGAACATTCAGTACTTC	CASRTGGVNIQYF
TRBJ2-2	-	TRBV10-1	TRBD2	15	TGCGCCAGCAGTCGCGGGGGATCTAACACCGGGGAGCTGTTTTTT	CASSRGGSNTGELFF
TRBJ2-1	few	TRBV6-1	TRBD2	13	TGTGCCAGCAGACTAGCGGGGGACAATGAGCAGTTCTTC	CASRLAGDNEQFF
TRBJ2-2	medium-sized	TRBV6-1	-	14	TGTGCCAGCAGGTGGGGACAAATCACCGGGGAGCTGTTTTTT	CASRWGQITGELFF
TRBJ2-1	once	TRBV20-1	TRBD1	12	TGCAGTCCTCAAACAGGGGCCTATGAGCAGTTCTTC	CSPQTGAYEQFF